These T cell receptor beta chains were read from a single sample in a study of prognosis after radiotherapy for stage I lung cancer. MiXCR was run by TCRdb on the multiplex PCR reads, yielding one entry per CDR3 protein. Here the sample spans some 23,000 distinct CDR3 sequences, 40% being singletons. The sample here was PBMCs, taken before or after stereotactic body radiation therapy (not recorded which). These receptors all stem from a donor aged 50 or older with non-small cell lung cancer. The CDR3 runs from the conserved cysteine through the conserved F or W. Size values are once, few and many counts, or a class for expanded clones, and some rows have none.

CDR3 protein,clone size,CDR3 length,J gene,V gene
CASSLGGVTYEQYF,.,14,TRBJ2-7,TRBV7-6
CASSGGWASSYEQYF,few,15,TRBJ2-7,TRBV6-2/TRBV6-3
CASSQGEAGSGLETQYF,many,17,TRBJ2-5,TRBV4-2
CASSPSSPLAAGELFF,.,16,TRBJ2-2,TRBV27
CASGVRSYDQYF,.,12,TRBJ2-7,TRBV6-1
CASSMTSGILDYNEQFF,few,17,TRBJ2-1,TRBV5-6
CANRRLAGLQETQYF,many,15,TRBJ2-5,TRBV7-3
CASSTGQGALREQYF,medium-sized,15,TRBJ2-7,TRBV7-2
CTSRGRGPNDYGYTF,.,15,TRBJ1-2,TRBV10-3
CASSVTGGRTDTQYF,many,15,TRBJ2-3,TRBV9
CAWSVRGGADLGEKLFF,.,17,TRBJ1-4,TRBV30
CASSLGSRWDIQYF,few,14,TRBJ2-4,TRBV7-3
CASSLGPTSGSGEQYF,many,16,TRBJ2-7,TRBV5-1
CASSPFLAENTYEQYF,medium-sized,16,TRBJ2-7,TRBV6-1
CASSLSASWRPSYNEQFF,.,18,TRBJ2-1,TRBV7-8
CAWRPGGWGGGYGYTF,.,16,TRBJ1-2,TRBV30
CASSQQGTAGTQYF,.,14,TRBJ2-5,TRBV11-2
CASSEESGGGNEKLFF,.,16,TRBJ1-4,TRBV6-1
CASSLGLAVSVEQFF,.,15,TRBJ2-1,TRBV28
CASSLTSVGDEQFF,.,14,TRBJ2-1,TRBV5-1
CASSPRLDYEQYF,many,13,TRBJ2-7,TRBV7-8
CASSLVLAGDTQYF,many,14,TRBJ2-3,TRBV5-1
CASSVPGTEETQYF,many,14,TRBJ2-5,TRBV18
CASGLGQPGNTIYF,many,14,TRBJ1-3,TRBV5-1
CASSQDSQGTDTQYF,many,15,TRBJ2-3,TRBV3-1
CSALGTIYNEQFF,medium-sized,13,TRBJ2-1,TRBV20-1
CASNGLGQTQYF,many,12,TRBJ2-5,TRBV28
CASSAPPLDGYTF,medium-sized,13,TRBJ1-2,TRBV5-1
CASSLGQGSSGAFF,many,14,TRBJ1-1,TRBV11-3
CASSESSGTDTQYF,many,14,TRBJ2-3,TRBV7-6
CASISTTGGNTQAFF,once,15,TRBJ1-1,TRBV7-3
CASSRGTSAQETQYF,many,15,TRBJ2-5,TRBV2
CASSVRQGAYGYTF,many,14,TRBJ1-2,TRBV2
CASSLGLAGMGTEAFF,many,16,TRBJ1-1,TRBV5-4
CASSSPVQGETQYF,.,14,TRBJ2-5,TRBV28
CASSLVLAGTGELFF,many,15,TRBJ2-2,TRBV5-8
CASSPDTYEQYF,medium-sized,12,TRBJ2-7,TRBV12-3/TRBV12-4
CASSPPGLAALGEQFF,many,16,TRBJ2-1,TRBV7-2
CSARRRGLMGNQPQHF,many,16,TRBJ1-5,TRBV20-1
CASSLAGTLDYGYTF,many,15,TRBJ1-2,TRBV7-2
CSSSRLVPVLGSLHF,.,15,TRBJ1-6,TRBV6-4
CSVRASLQETQYF,.,13,TRBJ2-5,TRBV29-1
CASRHSTRDHYEQYF,many,15,TRBJ2-7,TRBV5-6
CASIPTSVRTGDLFF,.,15,TRBJ2-2,TRBV12-3/TRBV12-4
CASSSPTGENTEAFF,many,15,TRBJ1-1,TRBV5-1
CASSPLPGTGRYSGNTIYF,many,19,TRBJ1-3,TRBV5-1
CASSQDPVGRDFQETQYF,many,18,TRBJ2-5,TRBV4-2
CAWSRVAGDDEQFF,many,14,TRBJ2-1,TRBV30
CASSLVPAGETQYF,.,14,TRBJ2-5,TRBV18
CASSSQGISEQFF,many,13,TRBJ2-1,TRBV7-3
CASSLLRSVIHNEQFF,.,16,TRBJ2-1,TRBV11-2
CASSVGGTGRNNEQFF,many,16,TRBJ2-1,TRBV9
CASSVLTGGGTDTQYF,many,16,TRBJ2-3,TRBV19
CASSRQGINTEASF,.,14,TRBJ1-1,TRBV6-2/TRBV6-3
CAISEKGPYGYTF,.,13,TRBJ1-2,TRBV10-3
CASSVVAETQYF,.,12,TRBJ2-5,TRBV2
CASSLGGASRDTQYF,.,15,TRBJ2-3,TRBV5-1